This entry features one T cell receptor beta chain sequence. Its target is unknown. These data are taken from a study of CD8+CD57+ T cells in acquired aplastic anemia. Overall study context: Sorted CD4+ and CD8+ cells yielded DNA averaging around 3 ug. Findings and limits, study-wide: The study found no significant CD8+ Simpson's diversity difference between patients and controls. The number of CD8+ CDR3 sequences shared by patients and controls was twenty-nine.

Genomic DNA, serving as template, underwent TCR beta VDJ and CDR3 profiling. TCRdb called the reads again in MiXCR, with one record for every CDR3 protein. The sample includes some 290,000 distinct CDR3 sequences, 45% to 65% of them seen just once. Sequencing was performed on sorted CD4+, CD8+, or CD8+CD57+ T cells (not recorded which) from PBMCs. The clonotype originates from a human donor with severe aplastic anemia or a healthy control (not recorded which).

The CDR3 nucleotides are TGTGCCAGCACTATACAGGCGAACACTGAAGCTTTCTTT. Amino acids: CASTIQANTEAFF. This chain joins TRBV10-3 and TRBJ1-1, with D possibly being TRBD1 (5 bases). Germline values: CDR1 ENHRY, CDR2 SYGVKD. The CDR3 sequence is 13 residues long. Trimming removed 10 bases at V and 1 base at J, with 13 bases between.